This TCR beta chain was recorded in a study of T cells after yellow fever vaccination. Overall study: Fractions with few cells were prepared using SMART-Seq v4 Ultra Low Input. General study findings and limits: There was a small share of clonotypes that showed up in both the CD4 and CD8 compartments.

TCR cDNA, made by 5'RACE template switching, carried an added universal primer site and UMIs. TCRdb re-analysed the 5' RACE reads in MiXCR, keeping a single row per CDR3 protein. The repertoire holds approximately 260,000 distinct CDR3 sequences, with roughly 5.2% as singletons. This clonotype was observed many times. Antigen specificity is unknown. V lost 6 bases, J lost 0 bases, and 26 bases stayed unmatched. The CDR3 has 23 amino acids. CDR1 and CDR2 from the germline V gene are MNHNY and SVGAGI (reference sequence). This clonotype was obtained from a man younger than 35 who received the YFV17D yellow fever vaccine. V usage is TRBV6-6 and J usage is TRBJ2-3; 11 nucleotides agree with TRBD2. This specimen consisted of CD4+ T cells sorted from PBMCs, obtained on the day of the yellow fever booster vaccination. CDR3 in DNA: TGTGCCAGCAGACCAGACAGGCAGTGGCTAGCGGGGGGCAACATTACTAGCACAGATACGCAGTATTTT. Its protein product is CASRPDRQWLAGGNITSTDTQYF.